This T cell receptor beta chain was captured by sequencing in a study of PD-L1 blockade in urothelial cancer. Study overall: At 3 weeks (second dose) and 6 weeks after starting treatment, blood was analyzed. The study, taken as a whole, reports: Below-median pretreatment blood TCR clonality was associated with improved progression-free and overall survival.

Produced via immunoSEQ multiplex PCR; TCRdb's table is partial and in-frame only. The sample has about 74,000 clones; 80% to 90% are singletons. With regard to this clone: Its antigen is currently unknown.

The CDR3 is 15 amino acids. The V segment lost 4 bases and the J segment 9 bases; nucleotides outside the gene matches: 9. CDR1 and CDR2 from the germline V gene are SGHVS and FQNEAQ. The gene calls are TRBV7-8 and TRBJ2-1, with 10 positions matching TRBD2. The clonotype comes from a man in his 70s with urothelial cancer. The material sequenced was PBMCs, taken around atezolizumab (anti-PD-L1) treatment. In DNA form, the CDR3 reads TGTGCCAGCAGCTCCGAGCGGGAGGGCCGAAGTGAGCAGTTCTTC. Its translation is CASSSEREGRSEQFF.